The clone carrying this T cell receptor beta chain was counted between two and nine times. Its antigen remains unknown. TCRdb recomputed calls from the reads with MiXCR, one row per CDR3 protein. The data show some 920,000 distinct CDR3 sequences, with roughly 31% seen just once and around an eighth held by the top ten. This sample was taken from a study of T cell repertoires in cytomegalovirus infection. Study at large: HLA-B-restricted CMV epitopes that are well studied, plus recently identified HLA-C-restricted ones, were used by the study. Points from the study as a whole: Adding up the frequency of public TCR beta families identified people who carried CMV plus the relevant HLA.

The germline CDR1 and CDR2 sequences are SQVTM and ANQGSEA. The CDR3 runs 16 residues. Trimming cost V 0 bases and J 2 bases, with 16 bases left between them. The chain employs TRBV29-1 and TRBJ1-2, with a tentative D call TRBD1 (5 bases). Sequenced here: cultured CD8+ T cells from PBMCs, sampled from culture after CMV antigen stimulation. The receptor comes from a human donor in good health (CMV status not recorded). Some clones in this sample may be carry-over from other donors' samples. CDR3 DNA: TGCAGCGTTGAAGATCCCCCAGGGAAAGTAAACTATGGCTACACCTTC. The encoded protein is CSVEDPPGKVNYGYTF. Supplemented by reference TRBV29-1 and TRBJ1-2, the full variable domain reads SAVISQKPSRDICQRGTSLTIQCQVDSQVTMMFWYRQQPGQSLTLIATANQGSEATYESGFVIDKFPISRPNLTFSTLTVSNMSPEDSSIYLCSVEDPPGKVNYGYTFGSGTRLTVV.